A selection of T cell receptor beta chains follows, all from one sample in a study of STAT5B mutations in CD4+ large granular lymphocyte leukemia. Sequencing used immunoSEQ multiplex PCR; TCRdb keeps in-frame clones, though not all of them. The sample holds under 40,000 clones, approximately 80% seen once. The sample was CD4+ T cells from blood buffy coats. These receptors originate from a human donor in good health. Both conserved end residues are part of each CDR3. D genes are given only for firm matches. Size tells how often a clone was seen (once, few, many) or the class of an expanded clone, and some rows leave it out.

D	size	length	V	J	CDR3	DNA
-	-	13	TRBV7-2	TRBJ2-5	CASNKGLLETQYF	TGTGCCAGCAACAAGGGACTCTTGGAGACCCAGTACTTC
TRBD2	-	17	TRBV4-2	TRBJ2-2	CASSQGTGTSIAGELFF	TGTGCCAGCAGCCAAGGTACCGGGACTAGCATTGCCGGGGAGCTGTTTTTT
-	-	11	TRBV10-3	TRBJ1-1	CATSPNTEAFF	TGTGCCACCTCCCCCAACACTGAAGCTTTCTTT
TRBD2	-	19	TRBV9	TRBJ2-3	CASSVGTPLLAGGTDTQYF	TGTGCCAGCAGCGTAGGTACCCCCTTACTAGCGGGGGGAACAGATACGCAGTATTTT
-	-	15	TRBV21-1	TRBJ2-7	CASSKNETEAYEQYF	TGTGCCAGCAGCAAAAATGAGACAGAAGCCTACGAGCAGTACTTC
TRBD1	-	13	TRBV10-3	TRBJ1-1	CAIRRGEDTEAFF	TGTGCCATACGCAGGGGGGAGGACACTGAAGCTTTCTTT
-	-	12	TRBV10-3	TRBJ2-1	CAIGGKPNEQFF	TGTGCCATCGGTGGGAAACCCAATGAGCAGTTCTTC
-	medium-sized	13	TRBV7-2	TRBJ1-5	CASSLEGFQPQHF	TGTGCCAGCAGCTTAGAAGGGTTTCAGCCCCAGCATTTT
TRBD1	-	15	TRBV6-5	TRBJ1-1	CASRGTGTVNTEAFF	TGTGCCAGCAGGGGGACCGGGACAGTGAACACTGAAGCTTTCTTT
TRBD1	-	17	TRBV9	TRBJ2-1	CASSVAWKGATYNEQFF	TGTGCCAGCAGCGTAGCCTGGAAGGGGGCTACATACAATGAGCAGTTCTTC
TRBD2	-	15	TRBV27	TRBJ2-7	CASSPRLAGTYEQYF	TGTGCCAGCAGTCCCCGACTAGCGGGGACCTACGAGCAGTACTTC
-	-	15	TRBV7-8	TRBJ1-3	CASSPYRDSGNTIYF	TGTGCCAGCAGCCCTTACCGGGATTCTGGAAACACCATATATTTT
-	-	15	TRBV6-1	TRBJ2-7	CASSVPRGFGYEQYF	TGTGCCAGCAGTGTACCACGGGGATTCGGGTACGAGCAGTACTTC
TRBD1	few	14	TRBV4-2	TRBJ2-7	CASSRDRGTYEQYF	TGTGCCAGCAGTCGTGACAGGGGGACCTACGAGCAGTACTTC
-	-	13	TRBV7-5	TRBJ2-5	CARSLWGEETQYF	TGTGCCAGAAGTTTATGGGGGGAGGAGACCCAGTACTTC
TRBD1	-	18	TRBV11-3	TRBJ1-1	CASSFRFATGGFSTEAFF	TGTGCCAGCAGCTTTCGGTTTGCGACAGGGGGATTTTCCACTGAAGCTTTCTTT
-	-	13	TRBV18	TRBJ1-4	CASSRTKDEKLFF	TGTGCCAGCTCGCGGACGAAGGACGAAAAACTGTTTTTT
TRBD1	-	16	TRBV7-8	TRBJ2-2	CASRLRGPSNTGELFF	TGTGCCAGCAGACTAAGGGGGCCTTCGAACACCGGGGAGCTGTTTTTT
-	-	14	TRBV5-6	TRBJ2-1	CASSARGVYNEQFF	TGTGCCAGCAGCGCAAGGGGGGTCTACAATGAGCAGTTCTTC
-	few	14	TRBV10-1	TRBJ2-2	CASSAGLDTGELFF	TGCGCCAGCAGTGCAGGGCTTGACACCGGGGAGCTGTTTTTT
-	-	17	TRBV2	TRBJ2-1	CASRGTAGREPYNEQFF	TGTGCCAGCAGAGGGACAGCTGGGCGGGAGCCCTACAATGAGCAGTTCTTC
-	few	14	TRBV18	TRBJ1-1	CASSPSQGNTEAFF	TGTGCCAGCTCACCAAGCCAGGGGAACACTGAAGCTTTCTTT
TRBD1	-	15	TRBV10-3	TRBJ2-1	CAIRDGQGDYNEQFF	TGTGCCATCAGGGATGGACAGGGGGACTACAATGAGCAGTTCTTC
-	-	12	TRBV2	TRBJ2-5	CASSEGLGAQYF	TGTGCCAGCAGTGAGGGCCTGGGGGCCCAGTACTTC
TRBD2	-	18	TRBV10-3	TRBJ2-3	CAISESSPSGGYTDTQYF	TGTGCCATCAGTGAGTCGAGTCCTAGCGGGGGGTACACAGATACGCAGTATTTT
TRBD1	-	15	TRBV28	TRBJ2-5	CASSLTRTGGETQYF	TGTGCCAGCAGTCTTACTCGGACAGGGGGAGAGACCCAGTACTTC
-	-	14	TRBV19	TRBJ2-7	CASSISGATYEQYF	TGTGCCAGTAGTATATCTGGGGCTACCTACGAGCAGTACTTC
-	-	15	TRBV9	TRBJ2-5	CASSVAGTSRETQYF	TGTGCCAGCAGCGTAGCAGGGACCTCGAGGGAGACCCAGTACTTC
-	few	15	TRBV11-2	TRBJ2-7	CASSLDRKGGYEQYF	TGTGCCAGCAGCTTAGATCGGAAGGGTGGGTACGAGCAGTACTTC
-	few	13	TRBV19	TRBJ1-5	CASSIEGGQPQHF	TGTGCCAGTAGTATTGAGGGAGGTCAGCCCCAGCATTTT
-	few	14	TRBV19	TRBJ1-5	CASSGPSFHQPQHF	TGTGCCAGTAGTGGGCCGTCCTTTCATCAGCCCCAGCATTTT
TRBD2	once	13	TRBV7-8	TRBJ2-7	CASSRGLAGEQYF	TGTGCCAGCAGCCGTGGACTAGCGGGGGAGCAGTACTTC
-	-	14	TRBV6-1	TRBJ2-3	CASTVTGQADTQYF	TGTGCCAGCACGGTGACAGGTCAGGCAGATACGCAGTATTTT
TRBD1	-	17	TRBV5-1	TRBJ1-4	CASSFTEGQGVNEKLFF	TGCGCCAGCAGCTTCACCGAGGGACAGGGCGTTAATGAAAAACTGTTTTTT
-	once	12	TRBV30	TRBJ2-5	CAWDRSSGTQYF	TGTGCCTGGGACAGATCCTCCGGGACCCAGTACTTC
-	-	13	TRBV30	TRBJ1-5	CAWSVQGGQPQHF	TGTGCCTGGAGTGTACAGGGTGGTCAGCCCCAGCATTTT
-	-	15	TRBV7-2	TRBJ1-1	CASSLGPDRGTEAFF	TGTGCCAGCAGCTTAGGCCCGGATCGGGGCACTGAAGCTTTCTTT
-	few	14	TRBV6-4	TRBJ1-1	CASSGGRKNTEAFF	TGTGCCAGCAGTGGGGGAAGAAAGAACACTGAAGCTTTCTTT
TRBD1	-	14	TRBV10-3	TRBJ2-5	CAISRDRGQETQYF	TGTGCCATCAGTCGGGACAGGGGGCAAGAGACCCAGTACTTC
-	few	14	TRBV27	TRBJ1-6	CASSLRQINSPLHF	TGTGCCAGCAGTTTAAGACAGATAAATTCACCCCTCCACTTT
-	-	16	TRBV4-3	TRBJ2-3	CASSQFGGMSTDTQYF	TGCGCCAGCAGCCAATTTGGGGGGATGAGCACAGATACGCAGTATTTT
-	-	12	TRBV28	TRBJ1-6	CASTEDNSPLHF	TGTGCCAGCACGGAAGATAATTCACCCCTCCACTTT
-	-	13	TRBV11-2	TRBJ1-1	CASSTPRVRITFF	TGTGCCAGCAGCACCCCCAGGGTGCGAATAACTTTCTTT
-	-	16	TRBV9	TRBJ2-1	CASSGASSGSYNEQFF	TGTGCCAGCAGCGGAGCTAGCTCTGGCTCCTACAATGAGCAGTTCTTC
-	few	13	TRBV2	TRBJ2-3	CAGTPQHRDTQYF	TGTGCCGGGACCCCTCAGCACAGGGATACGCAGTATTTT
TRBD1	-	13	TRBV27	TRBJ2-3	CASTRGRADTQYF	TGTGCCAGCACCAGGGGGCGCGCAGATACGCAGTATTTT
TRBD1	-	13	TRBV18	TRBJ1-2	CASSPGTENGYTF	TGTGCCAGCTCACCCGGGACAGAGAATGGCTACACCTTC
-	few	12	TRBV30	TRBJ1-4	CASMTGNEKLFF	TGTGCCTCCATGACAGGAAATGAAAAACTGTTTTTT
TRBD2	-	18	TRBV13	TRBJ2-1	CASSPLAGHSSTYNEQFF	TGTGCCAGCAGCCCCCTAGCGGGGCATTCCTCAACCTACAATGAGCAGTTCTTC
-	-	15	TRBV21-1	TRBJ2-7	CASSQVTSGPYEQYF	TGTGCCAGCAGCCAAGTCACTAGCGGACCCTACGAGCAGTACTTC
-	-	12	TRBV6-6	TRBJ2-7	CASSVASSEQYF	TGTGCCAGCAGTGTAGCGAGTAGCGAGCAGTACTTC
TRBD2	once	16	TRBV9	TRBJ2-5	CASSSGAGGNQETQYF	TGTGCCAGCAGCTCCGGAGCGGGGGGCAACCAAGAGACCCAGTACTTC
-	-	11	TRBV12-5	TRBJ2-1	CASGLNGGQFF	TGTGCTAGTGGACTAAACGGGGGGCAGTTCTTC
TRBD2	-	14	TRBV7-2	TRBJ2-1	CASSSPGLAREQFF	TGTGCCAGCAGCTCACCGGGACTAGCGAGGGAGCAGTTCTTC